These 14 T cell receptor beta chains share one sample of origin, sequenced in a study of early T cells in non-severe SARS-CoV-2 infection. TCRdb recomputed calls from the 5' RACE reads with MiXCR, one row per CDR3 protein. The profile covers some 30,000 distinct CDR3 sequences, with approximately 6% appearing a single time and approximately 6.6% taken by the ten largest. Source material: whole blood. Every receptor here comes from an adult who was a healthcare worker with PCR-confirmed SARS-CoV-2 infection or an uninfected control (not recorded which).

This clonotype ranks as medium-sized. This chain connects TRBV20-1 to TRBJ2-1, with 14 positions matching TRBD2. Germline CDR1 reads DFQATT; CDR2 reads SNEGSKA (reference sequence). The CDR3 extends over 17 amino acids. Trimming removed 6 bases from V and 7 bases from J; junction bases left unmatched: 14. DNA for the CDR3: TGCAGTGCCACCGGGACTAGCGGGAGCACCCGAGGGAATGAGCAGTTCTTC. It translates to CSATGTSGSTRGNEQFF.

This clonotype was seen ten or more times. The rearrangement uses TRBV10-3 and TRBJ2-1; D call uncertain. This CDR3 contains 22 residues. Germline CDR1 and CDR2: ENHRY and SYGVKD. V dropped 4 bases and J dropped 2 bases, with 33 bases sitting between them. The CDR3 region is CAISGPTRRDGALAPTYNEQFF. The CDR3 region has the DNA TGTGCCATCAGTGGGCCCACTCGCCGTGATGGAGCCCTCGCGCCCACCTACAATGAGCAGTTCTTC.

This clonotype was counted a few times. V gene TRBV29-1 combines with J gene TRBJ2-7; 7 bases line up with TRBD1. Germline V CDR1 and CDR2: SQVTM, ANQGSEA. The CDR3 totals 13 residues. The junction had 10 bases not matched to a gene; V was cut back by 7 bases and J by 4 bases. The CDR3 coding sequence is TGCAGCGCAGCGACAGGGAGTCTTTACGAGCAGTACTTC. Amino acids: CSAATGSLYEQYF.

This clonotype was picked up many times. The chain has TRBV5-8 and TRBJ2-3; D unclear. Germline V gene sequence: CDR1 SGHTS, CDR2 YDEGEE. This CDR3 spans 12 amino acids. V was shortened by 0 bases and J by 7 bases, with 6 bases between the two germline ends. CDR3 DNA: TGTGCCAGCAGCTTGGGGGTGTATACGCAGTATTTT. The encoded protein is CASSLGVYTQYF.

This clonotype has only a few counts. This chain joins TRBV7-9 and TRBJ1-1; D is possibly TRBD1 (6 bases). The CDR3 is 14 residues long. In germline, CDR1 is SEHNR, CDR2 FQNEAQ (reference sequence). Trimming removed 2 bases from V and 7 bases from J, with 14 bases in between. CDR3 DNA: TGTGCCAGCAGCTTAACAGACAGGAATTATGAAGCTTTCTTT. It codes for CASSLTDRNYEAFF.

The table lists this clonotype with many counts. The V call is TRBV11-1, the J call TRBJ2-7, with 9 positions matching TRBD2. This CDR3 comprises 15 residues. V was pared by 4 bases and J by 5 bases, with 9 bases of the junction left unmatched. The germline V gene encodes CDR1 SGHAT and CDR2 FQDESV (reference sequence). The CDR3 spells CASSYVGREGHEQYF. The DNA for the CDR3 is TGTGCCAGCAGCTACGTCGGGCGGGAGGGCCACGAGCAGTACTTC.

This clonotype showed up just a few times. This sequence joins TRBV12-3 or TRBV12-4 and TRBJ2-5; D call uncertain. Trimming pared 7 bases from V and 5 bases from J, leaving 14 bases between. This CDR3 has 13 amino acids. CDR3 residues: CASKVTVVETQYF. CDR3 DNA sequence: TGTGCCAGCAAAGTAACGGTGGTGGAGACCCAGTACTTC.

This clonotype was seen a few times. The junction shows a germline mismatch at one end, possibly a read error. DNA for the CDR3: TGTGCCAGCAGTATTCAGCGGGAGTGGAACTTC. Its protein is CASSIQREWNF. The chain recombines TRBV28 with TRBJ2-7, with 8 bases fitting TRBD2. The germline V gene encodes CDR1 MDHEN and CDR2 SYDVKM. The CDR3 consists of 11 residues.

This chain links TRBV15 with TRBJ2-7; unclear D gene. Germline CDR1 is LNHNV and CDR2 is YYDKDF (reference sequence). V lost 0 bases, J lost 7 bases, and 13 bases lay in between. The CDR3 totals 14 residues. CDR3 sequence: CATSRDLRQNEQYF. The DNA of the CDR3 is TGTGCCACCAGCAGAGACCTAAGGCAGAATGAGCAGTACTTC.

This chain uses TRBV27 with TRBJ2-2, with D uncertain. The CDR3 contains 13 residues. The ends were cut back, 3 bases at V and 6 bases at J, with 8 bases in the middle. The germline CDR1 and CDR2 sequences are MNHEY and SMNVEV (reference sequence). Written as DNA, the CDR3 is TGTGCCAGCAGTTTTACGGCGGCCGGGGAGCTGTTTTTT. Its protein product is CASSFTAAGELFF.

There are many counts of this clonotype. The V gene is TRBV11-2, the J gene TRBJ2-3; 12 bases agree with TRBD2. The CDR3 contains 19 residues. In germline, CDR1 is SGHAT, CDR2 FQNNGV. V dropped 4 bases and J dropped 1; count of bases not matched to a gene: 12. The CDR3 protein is CASSYRIGLAGLGTDTQYF. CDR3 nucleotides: TGTGCCAGCAGCTACCGAATCGGACTAGCGGGGCTGGGCACAGATACGCAGTATTTT.

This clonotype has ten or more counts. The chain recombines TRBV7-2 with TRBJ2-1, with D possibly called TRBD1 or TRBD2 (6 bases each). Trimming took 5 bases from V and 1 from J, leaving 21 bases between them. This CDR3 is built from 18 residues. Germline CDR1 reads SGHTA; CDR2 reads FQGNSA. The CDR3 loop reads CASSVGGRGPRSYNEQFF. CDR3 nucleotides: TGTGCCAGCAGCGTTGGGGGGCGCGGGCCCCGATCCTACAATGAGCAGTTCTTC. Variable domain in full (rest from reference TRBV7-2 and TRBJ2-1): GAGVSQSPSNKVTEKGKDVELRCDPISGHTALYWYRQSLGQGLEFLIYFQGNSAPDKSGLPSDRFSAERTGGSVSTLTIQRTQQEDSAVYLCASSVGGRGPRSYNEQFFGPGTRLTVL.

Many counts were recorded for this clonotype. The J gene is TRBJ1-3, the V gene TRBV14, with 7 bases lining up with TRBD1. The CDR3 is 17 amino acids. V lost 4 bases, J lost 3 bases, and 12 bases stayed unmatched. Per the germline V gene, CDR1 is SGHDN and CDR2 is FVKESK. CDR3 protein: CASSRGTAFLDGNTIYF. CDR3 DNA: TGTGCCAGCAGCCGAGGGACAGCCTTTTTGGATGGAAACACCATATATTTT.

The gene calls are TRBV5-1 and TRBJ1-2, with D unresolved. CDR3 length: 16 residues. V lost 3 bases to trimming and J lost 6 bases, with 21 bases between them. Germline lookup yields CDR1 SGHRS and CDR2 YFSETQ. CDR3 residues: CASSYPNGSSSHGYTF. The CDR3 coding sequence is TGCGCCAGCAGCTACCCCAATGGCAGTTCTAGCCATGGCTACACCTTC.